These 4 T cell receptor beta chains were sequenced from one sample in a study of prognosis after radiotherapy for stage I lung cancer. Genomic DNA was subjected to two-round multiplex PCR for amplification of TCR beta CDR3. First-round PCR employed TRBV- and TRBJ-specific primers for each gene. TCRdb ran MiXCR on the multiplex PCR reads and lists one entry per CDR3 protein. The table includes 26,000 or so distinct CDR3 sequences, 30% detected once. The starting material was PBMCs, obtained before or after stereotactic body radiation therapy (not recorded which). All receptors come from a donor aged 50 or older with non-small cell lung cancer.

This clonotype was seen only once. A far larger clone lies a single base away; this is likely a read error. The genes are TRBV6-8 and TRBJ2-1; 8 positions match TRBD2. CDR3 length: 16 residues. Germline V gene lookup returns CDR1 MNHGY and CDR2 SAAAGT. For the CDR3, the DNA is TGTGTCAGCAGTTCCTTAACTAGCGGAAGAAACAATGAGCAGTTCTTC. Translating it yields CVSSSLTSGRNNEQFF.

As concerns this clonotype: Possible read error: a much larger clone is one base away. The V and J genes are TRBV20-1 and TRBJ2-4; TRBD1 agrees at 7 bases. This CDR3 is built from 14 residues. The trim removed 6 bases at V and 4 bases at J, leaving 9 bases unmatched. In germline, CDR1 is DFQATT, CDR2 SNEGSKA (reference sequence). CDR3 coding DNA: TGCAGTGCCGTATTCACGGGACAGAAAAACATTCAGTACTTC. Protein: CSAVFTGQKNIQYF.

This clonotype is termed medium-sized. The rearrangement uses TRBV30 and TRBJ1-3; D is perhaps TRBD1 (5 bases). Germline V gene data show CDR1 as GTSNPN and CDR2 as SVGIG (reference sequence). CDR3 size: 15 residues. Trimming cost V 2 bases and J 4 bases, with 15 bases left between them. The CDR3 loop reads CAWSRDSGSGNTIYF. The CDR3, as DNA: TGTGCCTGGAGTCGAGACAGTGGGTCCGGAAACACCATATATTTT.

This clonotype was seen repeatedly, ten times or more. The rearrangement joins TRBV6-1 to TRBJ1-2, with D possibly being TRBD1 (5 bases). Trimming removed 8 bases from V and 5 bases from J, with 18 bases in between. CDR1 MNHNS and CDR2 SASEGT come from the germline V gene. This CDR3 is 14 amino acids long. DNA of the CDR3: TGTGCCAGCGCAAGGGGCGGGGAAGGGTATGGCTACACCTTC. Protein product: CASARGGEGYGYTF.